Listed here is a single TCR beta chain. In this sample, this clonotype turned up a few times. Its antigen is currently not known. Per-base quality was not reported, and no clone a single base away is much larger than it. Donors were around 37 systemically healthy Caucasian individuals from Russia aged roughly 6 to 95 years. Each donor gave approximately 9.4 milliliters of peripheral blood, drawn into EDTA-treated Vacutainer tubes. Ficoll-Paque density-gradient centrifugation was used to isolate PBMCs, with at least 6 million per sample. Trizol reagent was used to extract total RNA from the PBMCs, yielding at least 6 micrograms per sample. For every donor, an aliquot of PBMCs went through flow cytometry to measure the percentages of naive CD45RAhigh/CD27high T cells. The receptor library was made with 5' RACE. Sequencer: Illumina HiSeq 2500. A second PCR of about 7 to 12 cycles was run with a J-beta primer mix and a sample-barcoded 5' primer. A template-switch 5' adaptor carrying 12 random nucleotides introduced a unique molecular identifier onto each TCR beta cDNA molecule. Each sample yielded at least 3 million CDR3-containing paired-end reads. The Mint cDNA synthesis kit, primed by a TRBC-specific oligonucleotide, was used to synthesize first-strand cDNA from all RNA. All cDNA was treated with uracil-DNA glycosylase and then went through a first 18-cycle PCR with the universal primers M1SS and BC2_uni_R. From the authors' description of their analysis: Normalization of each sample was performed by random selection of 1 million high-quality reads, each carrying a distinct molecular identifier. Instead of being binned into consensus sequences, reads that shared molecular identifiers were thrown out. MiTCR, set to a Q25 quality threshold and the strictest error-elimination algorithm, was used for CDR3 identification, clonotype clustering and error correction. A nonparametric unseen species model using Euler transformation provided a lower-bound estimate of total TCR beta diversity. The public reads were reprocessed in TCRdb via fastp at Q25 and MiXCR, keeping in-frame beta chains. Each CDR3 protein appears once, grouped with its most common genes and DNA. None of the V and J calls come from the authors' own analysis; TCRdb made them. The sample table contains roughly 500,000 distinct CDR3 sequences; only one count was recorded for 27% of them. The ten most abundant clones make up around 18% of the sample.

Taken from cysteine to phenylalanine, the CDR3 has 18 residues. Kept here is only the CDR3 DNA, which spans 54 bases and is read in frame from base 1. In the germline V gene, CDR1 corresponds to MNHEY and CDR2 to SVGEGT. The junction shows trimming of 5 bases on V and 4 bases on J, plus 21 bases between the germline ends. The record originates from a study of blood T cells in healthy people across ages (dated by TCRdb to the mid-2010s). For context, the study as a whole: In model experiments, roughly one uniquely barcoded TCR beta cDNA molecule per two T cells was captured by template switching. Using deep sequencing normalized with unique cDNA molecular identifiers, the study measured how TCR beta repertoire diversity changes with age. Donors were grouped into four age groups: young (average 16 years), middle-aged (less than 40), aged (around 62) and long-lived (approximately 78). To avoid experimental bias, donors of different ages were spread randomly across the sequencing lanes. Two additional independent replicas of 1 million unique cDNA reads from the same blood draw were analyzed for two donors (one aged 18 to 30 and one aged 80 or older). General findings and caveats noted by the study authors: Because donor CMV infection status was unknown, age-related changes in expanded clonotypes were potentially confounded. There was a strong correlation between observed TCR beta diversity and the percentage of naive T cells measured by flow cytometry. Compared with the aged group, the long-lived group had more naive CD4+ T cells, fewer expanded clones and increased TCR diversity, suggesting age selection. Estimates of total diversity based on one million sequenced T cells were regarded as lower bounds and as underestimates. Observed TCR beta diversity per million T cells fell roughly linearly with age, and a significant reduction was already apparent by age roughly 41. Conclusive comparison of naive and antigen-experienced compartments was prevented by the profiling of bulk unsorted PBMCs.

The receptor chain draws on TRBV6-2 or TRBV6-3 and TRBJ1-6, with no D gene named confidently. This TCR derives from an older woman in good health. The sequencing sample was made of blood. The nucleotides are TGTGCCAGCAGTGGGATAAGGACCGGGGTCGCGTATAATTCACCCCTCCACTTT. This translates into CASSGIRTGVAYNSPLHF.